Here is one T cell receptor beta chain with its context. What it recognizes is unknown. In germline, CDR1 is SGHVS, CDR2 FQNEAQ. The CDR3 extends over 16 amino acids. The V and J ends lost 5 bases and 7 bases, in that order; junction bases with no gene match: 11. The sample comes from a study of Ad26.COV2.S vaccination and SARS-CoV-2 variants. Study as a whole: The authors gave Ad26.COV2.S intramuscularly, either once or twice 56 days apart.

Study outcomes and limitations: Substantial breadth was reported for post-vaccination spike-specific CD8+ and CD4+ T cells.

Profiling relied on immunoSEQ multiplex PCR, and the TCRdb table lists in-frame clones only, not all of them. The sample has 300,000 to 450,000 clones; more than 75% are singletons. The treatment was: approximately 18 received Ad26.COV2.S at low or high dose, single or two shots; several received placebo; per-sample allocation not given. Each sample was drawn 63 days after the first injection (of vaccine or placebo). Recruitment in Boston yielded a donor of adult age, 18-55 years. The shot given was an Ad26 vector that makes Wuhan-strain SARS-CoV-2 spike. Sequenced material: peripheral blood, taken in a trial of Ad26.COV2.S vaccine versus placebo. This chain links TRBV7-8 with TRBJ1-4; 9 bases map to TRBD1. This TCR came from a person between 18 and 59 years old who received the Ad26.COV2.S COVID-19 vaccine or a placebo. This CDR3 reads CASSRGQGWAGEKLFF. CDR3 in DNA: TGTGCCAGCAGCCGGGGACAGGGTTGGGCGGGTGAAAAACTGTTTTTT.